Listed here are 9 T cell receptor beta chains from one sample, sequenced in a study of shared clonotypes between healthy human individuals. Naivety among CD8 cells was defined by CD45RO negativity and positive CCR7 selection, thereby excluding terminally differentiated effector memory CD45RA+ cells. Measured with immunoSEQ multiplex PCR; TCRdb has only the in-frame clones, and not every one. The sample includes hundreds of thousands of clones, 92% of them seen just once. What was sequenced was naive CD8+ T cells sorted from blood. Receptor source: a man aged 25-40 years in good health.

This rearrangement joins TRBV10-3 to TRBJ2-1; no definite D call. Trimming removed 7 bases at V and 7 bases at J, with 8 bases between. This CDR3 region has 11 residues. Germline V gives CDR1 ENHRY, CDR2 SYGVKD. CDR3 nucleotide sequence: TGTGCCATCATCCAAGGTAATGAGCAGTTCTTC. Amino acid sequence: CAIIQGNEQFF.

The V call is TRBV30, the J call TRBJ2-1; D might be TRBD2 (5 bases). The CDR3 loop spans 11 amino acids. Germline V gives CDR1 GTSNPN, CDR2 SVGIG (reference sequence). Trimming removed 5 bases from V and 6 bases from J, with 8 bases in between. The CDR3: CAWDYSNEQFF. The DNA of the CDR3 is TGTGCCTGGGACTACTCCAATGAGCAGTTCTTC.

The rearrangement uses TRBV6-5 and TRBJ2-7; D unclear. V lost 5 bases and J lost 6, with 17 bases in between. This CDR3 is 14 amino acids long. The V gene's germline CDR1 is MNHEY and CDR2 SVGAGI. This chain's CDR3 is CASSPQFPWAEQYF. CDR3 DNA: TGTGCCAGCAGTCCCCAGTTCCCCTGGGCCGAGCAGTACTTC.

The CDR3 nucleotides read TGTGCCAGCAGTCTAACAAGACCGAATCAGCCCCAGCATTTT. It is translated as CASSLTRPNQPQHF. The chain has TRBV27 and TRBJ1-5, with unresolved D. The CDR3 totals 14 residues. Trimming removed 5 bases from V and 4 bases from J, with 12 bases in between. From germline, CDR1 is MNHEY and CDR2 SMNVEV (reference sequence).

The genes are TRBV27 and TRBJ2-1; 7 bases line up with TRBD1. Germline V CDR1 and CDR2: MNHEY, SMNVEV (reference sequence). There are 13 residues in the CDR3. V dropped 6 bases and J dropped 6; count of bases not matched to a gene: 5. Here the CDR3 DNA reads TGTGCCAGCAGGGCCGGGACAGTCAATGAGCAGTTCTTC. Translation gives CASRAGTVNEQFF.

V usage is TRBV2 and J usage is TRBJ1-2; tentative D call: TRBD1 (6 bases). The germline V gene encodes CDR1 SNHLY and CDR2 FYNNEI. This CDR3 is built from 15 residues. V was cut by 8 bases and J by 2 bases, with 18 bases left in between. CDR3 residues: CASGVQGRINYGYTF. DNA for the CDR3: TGTGCCAGCGGCGTACAGGGCAGAATAAACTATGGCTACACCTTC.

The chain carries TRBV15 and TRBJ2-7; D tentatively fits TRBD1 or TRBD2 (5 bases each). V was pared by 5 bases and J by 1 base, with 15 bases between. Germline CDR1 is LNHNV and CDR2 is YYDKDF (reference sequence). CDR3 length: 15 amino acids. CDR3 region: CATSGGPYSSYEQYF. The CDR3 nucleotides are TGTGCCACCAGCGGGGGACCTTACAGTTCCTACGAGCAGTACTTC.

The chain uses TRBV7-9 and TRBJ1-1, with no clear D. The V gene's germline CDR1 is SEHNR and CDR2 FQNEAQ (reference sequence). The CDR3 length is 15 residues. Trimming pared 3 bases from V and 0 bases from J, leaving 11 bases between. The CDR3, as DNA: TGTGCCAGCAGCTTTCTGCGGGAGCTGAACACTGAAGCTTTCTTT. Translated: CASSFLRELNTEAFF.

The gene calls are TRBV7-2 and TRBJ2-1, with 9 bases identical to TRBD2. Germline loops: CDR1 SGHTA, CDR2 FQGNSA. V was pared by 10 bases and J by 8 bases, with 9 bases of the junction left unmatched. The CDR3 runs 13 residues. The CDR3 loop is CATPGSGSDEQFF. The CDR3 bases are TGTGCCACCCCTGGTAGCGGGAGTGATGAGCAGTTCTTC.